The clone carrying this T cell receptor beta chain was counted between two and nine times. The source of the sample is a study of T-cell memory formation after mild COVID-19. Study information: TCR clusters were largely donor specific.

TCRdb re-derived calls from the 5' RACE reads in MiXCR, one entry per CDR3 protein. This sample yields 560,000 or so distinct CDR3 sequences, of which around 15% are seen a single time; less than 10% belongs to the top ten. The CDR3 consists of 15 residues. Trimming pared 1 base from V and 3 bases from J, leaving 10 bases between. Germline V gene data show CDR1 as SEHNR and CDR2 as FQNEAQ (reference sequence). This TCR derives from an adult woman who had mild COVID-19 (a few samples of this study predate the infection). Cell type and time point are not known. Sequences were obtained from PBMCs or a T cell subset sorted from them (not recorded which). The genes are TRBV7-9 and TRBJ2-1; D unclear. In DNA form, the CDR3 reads TGTGCCAGCAGCTTAGAGGTAGCTTTCTACAATGAGCAGTTCTTC. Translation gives CASSLEVAFYNEQFF.